This is a list of T cell receptor beta chains from one sample in a study of T cell responses to AZD1222 COVID-19 vaccine. The table came from immunoSEQ multiplex PCR; TCRdb's copy has only in-frame clones and leaves some out. The table records 180,000 or so clones, 91% of them present only once. Specimen: peripheral blood, collected 28 days after the second AZD1222 dose. Receptor source: an adult who received the AZD1222 COVID-19 vaccine. Each CDR3 is given without its conserved first and last residue. The order of the fields is V gene, D gene, J gene, CDR3 protein. A D gene is named only where the DNA matches it firmly.

>TRBV7-2|.|TRBJ2-3
ASSSPRSTDTQY
>TRBV18|TRBD1|TRBJ2-4
ASSKGARENIQY
>TRBV7-9|TRBD2|TRBJ2-1
ASSFPGLVYNEQF
>TRBV27|.|TRBJ1-1
ASMGQMNTEAF
>TRBV7-9|.|TRBJ2-6
ASSLRSSGANVLT
>TRBV10-3|.|TRBJ1-4
AISESATNEKLF
>TRBV29-1|TRBD1|TRBJ1-1
SVRGPGGPEAF
>TRBV25-1|TRBD1|TRBJ2-7
ASRPIGTGSEQY
>TRBV21-1|.|TRBJ2-7
ASRGPGLYEQY
>TRBV5-1|.|TRBJ2-2
ASSLIRANTGELF
>TRBV7-2|.|TRBJ1-6
ASSYQVLNSPLH
>TRBV27|.|TRBJ1-3
ASSRTLSGNTIY
>TRBV18|TRBD2|TRBJ2-1
ASSPRLAGISYNEQF
>TRBV6-5|TRBD1|TRBJ1-4
ASNKDRGNEKLF
>TRBV4-2|.|TRBJ2-6
ASSQVPTGANVLT
>TRBV10-1|.|TRBJ2-7
ASSEGPGGHYEQY
>TRBV7-9|TRBD2|TRBJ2-7
ASSSSGTSFHEQY
>TRBV7-9|TRBD2|TRBJ2-5
ASSLAPRLAIKETQY
>TRBV6-5|.|TRBJ2-7
ASSRDKGGYEQY
>TRBV7-9|TRBD2|TRBJ2-4
ASSQGTSGNIQY
>TRBV4-1|TRBD2|TRBJ2-5
ASSGLAGEQETQY
>TRBV18|.|TRBJ1-2
ASSPRAGDYGYT
>TRBV7-6|TRBD2|TRBJ2-5
ASSLYGRGETQY
>TRBV6-5|.|TRBJ1-5
ASGQDRRQPQH
>TRBV10-1|.|TRBJ2-1
ASSPDYNEQF
>TRBV19|.|TRBJ2-7
ASKGSSYEQY
>TRBV27|.|TRBJ1-2
ASSFGRGGNYGYT
>TRBV19|TRBD2|TRBJ2-2
ASSIARRGRMTSGRDYTGELF
>TRBV5-4|.|TRBJ2-1
ASSLTGSSYNEQF
>TRBV10-1|.|TRBJ2-2
ASSELSEQTGELF
>TRBV6-5|TRBD1|TRBJ1-4
ASSRGTGGVEKLF
>TRBV29-1|TRBD1|TRBJ1-2
SVGGQGGPLSYGYT
>TRBV24-1|TRBD1|TRBJ2-2
ATSEPPGTANTGELF
>TRBV2|.|TRBJ1-1
ASDKGINTEAF
>TRBV2|.|TRBJ2-2
ASKRQTNTGELF
>TRBV9|.|TRBJ1-3
ASSVHDISGNTIY
>TRBV3-1/TRBV3-2|.|TRBJ1-1
ASSQGGQNTEAF
>TRBV5-4|.|TRBJ2-5
ASSLVAGRQETQY
>TRBV29-1|TRBD1|TRBJ2-7
SVGQGATYEQY
>TRBV5-1|.|TRBJ2-5
ASSLATKSQETQY
>TRBV2|TRBD2|TRBJ2-3
ASSGRGSSTNTQY
>TRBV12-3/TRBV12-4|.|TRBJ1-1
ASSLGNGVAF
>TRBV6-5|.|TRBJ2-5
ASSYSWSGLETQY
>TRBV7-2|.|TRBJ2-5
ASSFWRSGQETQY
>TRBV19|.|TRBJ1-2
ASSIRGGRYT
>TRBV7-8|.|TRBJ2-7
ASSTHGPYEQY
>TRBV2|.|TRBJ1-2
ASSVGRSEVRT
>TRBV19|.|TRBJ1-5
ASSGRRDSNQPQH
>TRBV4-2|.|TRBJ1-2
ASSPSRGAYYGYT
>TRBV9|TRBD1|TRBJ2-5
ASSALRQGRVETQY
>TRBV4-2|TRBD2|TRBJ2-7
ASSQQRGGVYEQY
>TRBV5-1|.|TRBJ2-7
ASSGRDRVYEQY
>TRBV6-5|TRBD2|TRBJ2-7
ASSPTGGLTYEQY
>TRBV6-5|TRBD2|TRBJ2-7
ATKPGLARDEQY
>TRBV6-1|.|TRBJ1-5
ASSGRGFPFSNQPQH
>TRBV4-1|.|TRBJ1-4
ASSPGGRANEKLF
>TRBV2|.|TRBJ2-5
ASSLDTQETQY
>TRBV27|.|TRBJ2-7
ASSSYGADYEQY
>TRBV11-2|TRBD1|TRBJ2-3
ASSSQGADTQY